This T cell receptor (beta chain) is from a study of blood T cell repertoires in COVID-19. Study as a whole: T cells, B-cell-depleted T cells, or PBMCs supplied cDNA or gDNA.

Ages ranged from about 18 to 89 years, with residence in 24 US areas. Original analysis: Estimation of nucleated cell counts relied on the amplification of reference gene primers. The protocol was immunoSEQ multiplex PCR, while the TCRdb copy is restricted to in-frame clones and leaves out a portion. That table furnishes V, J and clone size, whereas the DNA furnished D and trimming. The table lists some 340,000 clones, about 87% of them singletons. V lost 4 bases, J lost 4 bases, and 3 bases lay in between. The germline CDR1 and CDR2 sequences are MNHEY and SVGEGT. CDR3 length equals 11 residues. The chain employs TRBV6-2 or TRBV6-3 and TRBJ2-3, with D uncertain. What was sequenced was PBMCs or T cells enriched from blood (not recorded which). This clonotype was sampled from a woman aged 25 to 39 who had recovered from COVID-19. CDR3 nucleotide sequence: TGTGCCAGCAGTTGGCCAGATACGCAGTATTTT. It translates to CASSWPDTQYF.